Each of the 23 T cell receptor beta chains below was sequenced from the same sample in a study of technical replicates of blood from a few donors. Produced via immunoSEQ multiplex PCR; TCRdb's table is partial and in-frame only. The table lists roughly 52,000 clones, roughly 95% of them singletons. What was sequenced was PBMCs. The receptors stem from a human donor in good health. Some clones in this sample may be carry-over from other donors' samples.

V is TRBV6-5 and J is TRBJ1-2, with TRBD1 matching 7 bases. This CDR3 comprises 12 residues. The germline gives CDR1 MNHEY, CDR2 SVGAGI. J was trimmed by 6 bases and V by 7 bases; bases with no gene match: 5. The CDR3 sequence: CASKSGGNGYTF. In DNA form, the CDR3 reads TGTGCCAGCAAATCAGGGGGTAATGGCTACACCTTC.

The chain combines TRBV6-5 with TRBJ1-6; 7 bases agree with TRBD1. Germline loops: CDR1 MNHEY, CDR2 SVGAGI. The CDR3 consists of 16 residues. Trimming cost V 2 bases and J 5 bases; bases outside gene matches: 6. CDR3 protein: CASSYTRDSHNSPLHF. The DNA of the CDR3 is TGTGCCAGCAGTTACACCCGGGACAGCCATAATTCACCCCTCCACTTT.

The chain is built from TRBV6-1 and TRBJ2-1; D might be TRBD2 (6 bases). The CDR3 runs to 14 residues. Germline lookup yields CDR1 MNHNS and CDR2 SASEGT. V was pared by 2 bases and J by 9 bases, with 14 bases between. CDR3 amino acids: CASSETSSAGEQFF. DNA for the CDR3: TGTGCCAGCAGTGAAACCTCTAGCGCCGGTGAGCAGTTCTTC.

V and J are TRBV10-3 and TRBJ2-3; D remains ambiguous. CDR1 ENHRY and CDR2 SYGVKD come from the germline V gene. V lost 1 base and J 2 bases, leaving 4 bases between the germline ends. This CDR3 is 13 amino acids long. Written as DNA, the CDR3 is TGTGCCATCAGTGAGTTAGACACAGATACGCAGTATTTT. Translated: CAISELDTDTQYF.

The chain links TRBV4-2 to TRBJ2-3; TRBD2 aligns across 8 bases. V shed 3 bases, J shed 2 bases, and the junction held 7 bases outside the gene matches. The CDR3 is made up of 16 amino acids. The germline gives CDR1 LGHNA, CDR2 YNFKEQ. The CDR3 coding sequence is TGTGCCAGCAGCCACTTTTACGGGAGGGCCACAGATACGCAGTATTTT. It yields the protein CASSHFYGRATDTQYF.

This chain connects TRBV5-1 to TRBJ1-1, with D possibly being TRBD1 (6 bases). The CDR3 runs 15 residues. Germline CDR1 is SGHRS and CDR2 is YFSETQ. V was shortened by 2 bases and J by 5 bases, with 16 bases between the two germline ends. CDR3 loop: CASSFTTGLGTEAFF. The CDR3 DNA follows: TGCGCCAGCAGCTTTACTACAGGGCTCGGAACTGAAGCTTTCTTT.

V and J are TRBV6-5 and TRBJ1-3, with TRBD1 matching 9 bases. Germline trimming cut 8 bases from V and 0 bases from J; bases unmatched to any gene: 5. The CDR3 extends over 15 amino acids. Germline CDR1 is MNHEY and CDR2 is SVGAGI. The CDR3 region has the DNA TGTGCCAGCGGGGGACAGGGAAGCTCTGGAAACACCATATATTTT. Protein: CASGGQGSSGNTIYF.

The count of this clone is one. The rearrangement links TRBV5-6 to TRBJ1-1, with D unclear. The CDR3 runs to 16 residues. Trimming removed 4 bases at V and 0 bases at J, with 16 bases between. Germline values: CDR1 SGHDT, CDR2 YYEEEE. CDR3 sequence: CASSPPSVGVNTEAFF. DNA of the CDR3: TGTGCCAGCAGCCCTCCATCGGTGGGAGTGAACACTGAAGCTTTCTTT.

This chain links TRBV4-1 with TRBJ1-1; no clear D. The V end lost 5 bases, the J end lost 5 bases, and 15 bases lay between the germline ends. The CDR3 has 14 residues. The germline CDR1 and CDR2 sequences are MGHRA and YSYEKL. CDR3 sequence: CASSGVEGWTEAFF. In nucleotides, the CDR3 is TGCGCCAGCAGCGGGGTTGAGGGATGGACTGAAGCTTTCTTT.

Comments on this clone: An end of the junction differs from the germline gene, which may be a read error. The chain joins TRBV2 to TRBJ2-7; 9 positions agree with TRBD2. This CDR3 contains 13 residues. CDR1 and CDR2 (germline): SNHLY, FYNNEI. CDR3 sequence reads: CASSLTGTSSFKF. The DNA of the CDR3 is TGTGCCAGCAGTTTAACCGGGACTAGCTCATTTAAGTTC.

V usage is TRBV5-1 and J usage is TRBJ1-1; 9 nucleotides agree with TRBD1. The junction had 5 bases not matched to a gene; V was cut back by 5 bases and J by 3 bases. This CDR3 comprises 14 residues. Germline CDR1 is SGHRS and CDR2 is YFSETQ. The CDR3 DNA reads as TGCGCCAGCAGGGGACAGGGAGGGGACACTGAAGCTTTCTTT. Its protein is CASRGQGGDTEAFF.

CDR3 sequence (DNA): TGTGCCAGCAGTCAGGGGGCTGGGGGCCAGTACTTC. Amino acid sequence: CASSQGAGGQYF. The rearrangement joins TRBV7-2 to TRBJ2-5; 8 bases map to TRBD1. CDR1 is SGHTA and CDR2 is FQGNSA in the germline V gene. V lost 6 bases, J lost 10 bases, and 7 bases stayed unmatched. This CDR3 is built from 12 residues. The whole variable domain, filled in from reference TRBV7-2 and TRBJ2-5, reads GAGVSQSPSNKVTEKGKDVELRCDPISGHTALYWYRQSLGQGLEFLIYFQGNSAPDKSGLPSDRFSAERTGGSVSTLTIQRTQQEDSAVYLCASSQGAGGQYFGPGTRLLVL.

J is TRBJ2-1 and V is TRBV5-1; 11 bases agree with TRBD2. CDR1 is SGHRS and CDR2 is YFSETQ in the germline V gene. This CDR3 has 14 residues. Germline trimming cut 5 bases from V and 7 bases from J; bases unmatched to any gene: 5. The CDR3 DNA sequence: TGCGCCAGCAGGGACACTAGCGGGGGTAATGAGCAGTTCTTC. It yields the protein CASRDTSGGNEQFF.

The chain combines TRBV5-1 with TRBJ2-3; the match to TRBD2 covers 8 bases. V trimming: 4 bases; J trimming: 5 bases; junction bases outside the gene matches: 9. The CDR3 length is 15 residues. Germline V CDR1 and CDR2: SGHRS, YFSETQ. The CDR3 protein is CASSRSGRGVDTQYF. The CDR3 nucleotides read TGCGCCAGCAGCCGGAGCGGGAGAGGGGTAGATACGCAGTATTTT.

In its sample, this clone was seen once. The chain couples TRBV19 to TRBJ2-1; 9 bases line up with TRBD1. Looked up from germline, CDR1 is LNHDA and CDR2 is SQIVND (reference sequence). This CDR3 has 16 residues. The V segment lost 6 bases and the J segment 6 bases; nucleotides outside the gene matches: 12. This chain's CDR3 is CASSWGGTGTINEQFF. DNA of the CDR3: TGTGCCAGTAGCTGGGGGGGGACAGGGACCATCAATGAGCAGTTCTTC.

The chain links TRBV27 to TRBJ2-1, with 11 bases fitting TRBD2. This CDR3 has 16 amino acids. Germline V gene sequence: CDR1 MNHEY, CDR2 SMNVEV (reference sequence). Trimming removed 8 bases from V and 5 bases from J; junction bases left unmatched: 11. The CDR3, as DNA: TGTGCCAGCTCCAGCGCTGGACTAGCGGGTAACAATGAGCAGTTCTTC. Translated, it gives CASSSAGLAGNNEQFF.

The rearrangement joins TRBV5-1 to TRBJ2-3, with D possibly matching TRBD2 (5 bases). The CDR3 contains 14 residues. V was clipped by 3 bases and J by 4 bases, with 12 bases between them. Per the germline V gene, CDR1 is SGHRS and CDR2 is YFSETQ. The chain's CDR3 is CASSSVPGADTQYF. The CDR3 nucleotides read TGCGCCAGCAGCTCCGTTCCCGGGGCAGATACGCAGTATTTT.

Note on this clone: Compared with germline, one end of the junction differs, possibly owing to a read error. V is TRBV13 and J is TRBJ1-1; D call uncertain. This CDR3 comprises 9 residues. Germline-derived CDR1 and CDR2 are PRHDT and FYEKMQ (reference sequence). CDR3: CASSAHRDF. The CDR3 region has the DNA TGTGCCAGCAGCGCGCACCGGGACTTT.

This chain joins TRBV5-4 and TRBJ2-5, with TRBD2 matching 13 bases. Germline assignment: CDR1 SGHNT and CDR2 YYREEE (reference sequence). V lost 4 bases to trimming and J lost 2 bases; unmatched junction nucleotides: 8. The CDR3 is 17 residues long. CDR3 in DNA: TGTGCCAGCAGCCACACTGGACTAGCGGGAGTTCAAGAGACCCAGTACTTC. Protein product: CASSHTGLAGVQETQYF.

The chain links TRBV9 to TRBJ2-3; 12 bases map to TRBD2. Germline V gives CDR1 SGDLS, CDR2 YYNGEE. The CDR3 length is 16 residues. Unmatched junction bases numbered 0, after V lost 0 bases and J lost 1 base. CDR3 loop: CASSVGLAGGTDTQYF. The CDR3 DNA reads TGTGCCAGCAGCGTAGGACTAGCGGGGGGCACAGATACGCAGTATTTT.

This chain joins TRBV5-1 and TRBJ2-3, with 7 bases lining up with TRBD2. Germline CDR1 and CDR2: SGHRS and YFSETQ. The CDR3 covers 16 residues. The trim removed 4 bases at V and 4 bases at J, leaving 12 bases unmatched. The CDR3 DNA follows: TGCGCCAGCAGCCCAGGTTTTAGTCGGGAGGCAGATACGCAGTATTTT. It yields the protein CASSPGFSREADTQYF.

V usage is TRBV7-8 and J usage is TRBJ2-1; possibly TRBD2 for D (6 bases). The CDR3 contains 14 residues. The germline gives CDR1 SGHVS, CDR2 FQNEAQ. Trimming took 8 bases from V and 5 from J, leaving 16 bases between them. CDR3 nucleotide sequence: TGTGCCAGCCACCGTAGGGGAGGCAACAATGAGCAGTTCTTC. Translated: CASHRRGGNNEQFF.

This sequence joins TRBV15 and TRBJ2-7, with D possibly being TRBD2 (6 bases). The CDR3 has 13 amino acids. V lost 3 bases and J lost 5, with 11 bases in between. The germline V gene has CDR1 LNHNV and CDR2 YYDKDF (reference sequence). CDR3: CATSSSGVDEQYF. CDR3 nucleotide sequence: TGTGCCACCAGCAGCTCGGGGGTCGACGAGCAGTACTTC.